Described below is a single T cell receptor (beta chain) sequence and its context. One junction end disagrees with the germline gene, perhaps due to a read error. Germline assignment: CDR1 MNHNS and CDR2 SASEGT. CDR3 length: 17 amino acids. The record originates from a study of regulatory T cells in long-lasting Graves disease. This sample's time point: persistent/refractory GD, antithyroid drugs over 5 years with positive TRAb. PBMCs were the source of the RNA used for TCR sequencing. Building the TCR beta libraries relied on iRepertoire HTBI primers, and CDR3 regions underwent Arm-PCR. TCRdb called the multiplex PCR reads again in MiXCR, with one record for every CDR3 protein. The sample includes 500,000 to 700,000 distinct CDR3 sequences, about 30% of them seen just once.

The sample was peripheral blood mononuclear cells (PBMCs), taken when the disease was refractory, from a patient treated with antithyroid drugs. The TCR was taken from a female donor with Graves disease. The chain carries TRBV6-1 and TRBJ1-4; tentative D call: TRBD1 (5 bases). The chain's CDR3 is CASSEAGSRDGRERLFF. Here the CDR3 DNA reads TGTGCCAGCAGTGAAGCGGGTTCAAGGGACGGACGTGAAAGACTGTTTTTT.